This T cell receptor beta chain was identified during a study of radiotherapy plus CTLA-4 blockade in lung cancer. This clone was seen more than once but under ten times. The germline V gene has CDR1 SGHDT and CDR2 YYEEEE. This CDR3 has 16 amino acids. V dropped 0 bases and J dropped 2 bases, with 15 bases sitting between them. Using immunoSEQ multiplex PCR, the repertoire was profiled, and TCRdb retains in-frame clones only, with some absent. The profile shows some 110,000 clones, about 85% of them singletons. The origin of this receptor is a human donor with non-small cell lung cancer that progressed on radiotherapy plus ipilimumab. Some clones in this sample may be carry-over from other donors' samples. The V and J genes are TRBV5-6 and TRBJ2-7; D call uncertain. The specimen was peripheral blood, collected from a patient treated with radiotherapy plus ipilimumab. CDR3 nucleotides: TGTGCCAGCAGCTTGGCCGTGGCAGCGAACCCCTACGAGCAGTACTTC. The encoded protein is CASSLAVAANPYEQYF.